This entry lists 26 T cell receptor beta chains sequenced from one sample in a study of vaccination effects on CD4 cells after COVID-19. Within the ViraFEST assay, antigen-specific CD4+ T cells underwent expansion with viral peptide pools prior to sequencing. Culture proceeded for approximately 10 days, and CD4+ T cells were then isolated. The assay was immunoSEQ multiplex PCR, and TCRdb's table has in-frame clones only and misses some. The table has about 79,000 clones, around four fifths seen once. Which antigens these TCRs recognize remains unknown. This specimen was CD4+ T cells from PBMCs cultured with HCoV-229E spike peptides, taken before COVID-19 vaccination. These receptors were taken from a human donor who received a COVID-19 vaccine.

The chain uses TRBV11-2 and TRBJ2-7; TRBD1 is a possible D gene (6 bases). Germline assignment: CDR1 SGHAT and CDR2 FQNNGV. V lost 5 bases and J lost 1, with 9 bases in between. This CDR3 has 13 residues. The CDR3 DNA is TGTGCCAGCAGCCTGGACAGTTCCTACGAGCAGTACGTC. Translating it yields CASSLDSSYEQYV.

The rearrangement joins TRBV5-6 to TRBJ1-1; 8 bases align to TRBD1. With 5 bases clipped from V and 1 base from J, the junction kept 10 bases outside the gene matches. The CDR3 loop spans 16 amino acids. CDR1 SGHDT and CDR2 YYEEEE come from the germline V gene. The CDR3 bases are TGTGCCAGCAGTCTGACAGGGGCCAGAAAGAACACTGAAGCTTTCTTT. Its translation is CASSLTGARKNTEAFF. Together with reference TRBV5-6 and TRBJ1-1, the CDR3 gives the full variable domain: DAGVTQSPTHLIKTRGQQVTLRCSPKSGHDTVSWYQQALGQGPQFIFQYYEEEERQRGNFPDRFSGHQFPNYSSELNVNALLLGDSALYLCASSLTGARKNTEAFFGQGTRLTVV.

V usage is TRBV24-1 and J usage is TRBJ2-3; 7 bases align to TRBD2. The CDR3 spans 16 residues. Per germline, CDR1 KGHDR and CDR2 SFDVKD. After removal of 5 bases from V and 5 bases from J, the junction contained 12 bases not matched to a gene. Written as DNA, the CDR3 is TGTGCCACCAGTGGCCCGGGAACCTCGGGGGGAGATACGCAGTATTTT. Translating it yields CATSGPGTSGGDTQYF.

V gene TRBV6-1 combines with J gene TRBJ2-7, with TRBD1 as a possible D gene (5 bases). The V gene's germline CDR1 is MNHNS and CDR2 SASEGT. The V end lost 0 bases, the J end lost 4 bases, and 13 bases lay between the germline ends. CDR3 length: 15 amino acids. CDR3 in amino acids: CASSEAPGYQYEQYV. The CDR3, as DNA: TGTGCCAGCAGTGAAGCGCCAGGGTACCAATACGAGCAGTACGTC.

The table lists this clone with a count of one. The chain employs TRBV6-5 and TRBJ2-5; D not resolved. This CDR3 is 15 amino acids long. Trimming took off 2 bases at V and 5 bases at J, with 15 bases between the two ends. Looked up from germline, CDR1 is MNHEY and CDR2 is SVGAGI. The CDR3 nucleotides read TGTGCCAGCAGTTACATCCATGGGGAAGGGGAGACCCAGTACTTC. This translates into CASSYIHGEGETQYF.

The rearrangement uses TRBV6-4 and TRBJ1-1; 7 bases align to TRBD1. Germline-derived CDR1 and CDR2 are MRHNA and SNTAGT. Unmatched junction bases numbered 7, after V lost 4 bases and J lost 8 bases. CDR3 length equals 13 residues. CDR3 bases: TGTGCCAGCAGTGGACAGGGTTCGGGGGAAGCTTTCTTT. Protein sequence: CASSGQGSGEAFF.

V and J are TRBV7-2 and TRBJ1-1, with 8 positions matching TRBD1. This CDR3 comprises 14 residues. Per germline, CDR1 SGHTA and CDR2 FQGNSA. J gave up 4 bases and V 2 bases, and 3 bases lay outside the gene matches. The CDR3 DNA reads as TGTGCCAGCAGCTTAACCGGACAGGGCACTGAAGCTTTCTTT. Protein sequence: CASSLTGQGTEAFF.

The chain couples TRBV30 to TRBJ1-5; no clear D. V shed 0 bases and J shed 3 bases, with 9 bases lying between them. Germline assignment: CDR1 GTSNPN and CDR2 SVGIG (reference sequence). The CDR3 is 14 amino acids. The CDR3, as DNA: TGTGCCTGGAGTGTACGTCCAGTCAATCAGCCCCAGCATTTT. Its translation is CAWSVRPVNQPQHF.

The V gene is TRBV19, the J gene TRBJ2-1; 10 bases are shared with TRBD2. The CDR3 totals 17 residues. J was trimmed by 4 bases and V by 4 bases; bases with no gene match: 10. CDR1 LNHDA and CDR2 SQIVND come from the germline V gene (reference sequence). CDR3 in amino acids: CASSNPGLAGEYNEQFF. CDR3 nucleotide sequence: TGTGCCAGTAGTAACCCCGGGCTAGCGGGGGAATACAATGAGCAGTTCTTC.

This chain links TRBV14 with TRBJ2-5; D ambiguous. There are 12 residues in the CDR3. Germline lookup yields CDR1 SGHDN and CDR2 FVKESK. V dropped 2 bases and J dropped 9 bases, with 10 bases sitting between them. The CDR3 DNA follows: TGTGCCAGCAGCCAAAGCCCCCCGTCCCAGTACTTC. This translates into CASSQSPPSQYF.

The CDR3 sequence is CASKPGGTYNEQFF. The CDR3 DNA reads as TGTGCCAGTAAACCAGGGGGTACTTACAATGAGCAGTTCTTC. The rearrangement joins TRBV19 to TRBJ2-1, with 7 bases that match TRBD1. The CDR3 sequence is 14 residues long. Germline CDR1 and CDR2: LNHDA and SQIVND (reference sequence). V lost 7 bases, J lost 4 bases, and 7 bases stayed unmatched.

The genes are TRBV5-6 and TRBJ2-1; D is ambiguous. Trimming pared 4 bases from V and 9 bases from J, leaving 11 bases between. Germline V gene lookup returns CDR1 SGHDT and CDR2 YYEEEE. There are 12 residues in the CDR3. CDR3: CASSLRWGEQFF. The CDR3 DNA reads TGTGCCAGCAGCCTGCGGTGGGGTGAGCAGTTCTTC.

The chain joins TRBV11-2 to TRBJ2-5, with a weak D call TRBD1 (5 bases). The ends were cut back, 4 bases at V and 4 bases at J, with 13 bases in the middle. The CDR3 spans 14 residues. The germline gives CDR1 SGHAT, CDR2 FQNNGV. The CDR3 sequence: CASSSPGIGETQYF. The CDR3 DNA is TGTGCCAGCAGCTCCCCAGGGATTGGAGAGACCCAGTACTTC.

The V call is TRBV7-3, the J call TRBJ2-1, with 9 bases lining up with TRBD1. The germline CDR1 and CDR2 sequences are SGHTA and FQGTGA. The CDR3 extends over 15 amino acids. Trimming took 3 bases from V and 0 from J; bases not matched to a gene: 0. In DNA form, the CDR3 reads TGTGCCAGCAGCTTGGGACAGGGCTCCTACAATGAGCAGTTCTTC. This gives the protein CASSLGQGSYNEQFF. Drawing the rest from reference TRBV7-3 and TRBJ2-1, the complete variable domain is GAGVSQTPSNKVTEKGKYVELRCDPISGHTALYWYRQSLGQGPEFLIYFQGTGAADDSGLPNDRFFAVRPEGSVSTLKIQRTERGDSAVYLCASSLGQGSYNEQFFGPGTRLTVL.

The CDR3 nucleotides are TGTGCCAGCAGCTTAGGGGTTAGCGAGCAGTTCTTC. It is translated as CASSLGVSEQFF. V usage is TRBV11-2 and J usage is TRBJ2-1, with D unclear. This CDR3 is built from 12 residues. Trimming pared 1 base from V and 10 bases from J, leaving 8 bases between. Germline values: CDR1 SGHAT, CDR2 FQNNGV.

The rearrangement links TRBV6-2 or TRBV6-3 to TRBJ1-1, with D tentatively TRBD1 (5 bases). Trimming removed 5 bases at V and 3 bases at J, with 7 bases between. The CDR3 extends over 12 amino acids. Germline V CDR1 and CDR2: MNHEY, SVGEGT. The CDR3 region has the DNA TGTGCCAGCAGTCGGGACGACACTGAAGCTTTCTTT. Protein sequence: CASSRDDTEAFF.

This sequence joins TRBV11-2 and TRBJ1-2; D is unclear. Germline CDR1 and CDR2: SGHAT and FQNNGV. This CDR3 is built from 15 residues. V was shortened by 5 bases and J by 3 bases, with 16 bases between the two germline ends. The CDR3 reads CASSGRLHLHYGYTF. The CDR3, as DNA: TGTGCCAGCAGCGGGAGGTTACACCTCCACTATGGCTACACCTTC.

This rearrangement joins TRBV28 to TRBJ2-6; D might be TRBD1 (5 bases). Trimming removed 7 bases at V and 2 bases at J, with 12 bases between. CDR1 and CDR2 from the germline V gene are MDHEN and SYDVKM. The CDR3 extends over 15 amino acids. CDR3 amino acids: CASIEQGAGANVLTF. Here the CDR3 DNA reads TGTGCCAGCATAGAGCAAGGGGCTGGGGCCAACGTCCTGACTTTC.

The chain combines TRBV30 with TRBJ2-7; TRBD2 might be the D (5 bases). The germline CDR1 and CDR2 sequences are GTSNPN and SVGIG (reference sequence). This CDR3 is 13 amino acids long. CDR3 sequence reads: CAWSVSSSHEQYV. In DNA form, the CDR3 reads TGTGCCTGGAGTGTTTCTAGCTCCCACGAGCAGTACGTC.

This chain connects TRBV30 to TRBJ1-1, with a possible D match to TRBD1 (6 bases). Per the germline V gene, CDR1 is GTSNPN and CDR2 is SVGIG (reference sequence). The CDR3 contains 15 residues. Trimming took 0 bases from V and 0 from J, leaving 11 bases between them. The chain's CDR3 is CAWSVFDRMNTEAFF. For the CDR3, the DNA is TGTGCCTGGAGTGTATTCGACAGGATGAACACTGAAGCTTTCTTT.

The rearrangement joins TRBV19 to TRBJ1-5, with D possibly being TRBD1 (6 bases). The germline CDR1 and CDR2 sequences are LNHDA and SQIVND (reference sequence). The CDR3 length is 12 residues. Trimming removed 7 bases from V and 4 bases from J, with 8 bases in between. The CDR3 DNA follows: TGTGCCAGTAACCAGGGGAATCAGCCCCAGCATTTT. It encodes CASNQGNQPQHF.

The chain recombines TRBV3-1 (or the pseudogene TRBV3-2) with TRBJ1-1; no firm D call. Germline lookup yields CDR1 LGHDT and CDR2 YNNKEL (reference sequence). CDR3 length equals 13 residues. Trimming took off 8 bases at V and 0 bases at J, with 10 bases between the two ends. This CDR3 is CASAQVLNTEAFF. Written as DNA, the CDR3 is TGTGCCAGCGCGCAGGTACTGAACACTGAAGCTTTCTTT.

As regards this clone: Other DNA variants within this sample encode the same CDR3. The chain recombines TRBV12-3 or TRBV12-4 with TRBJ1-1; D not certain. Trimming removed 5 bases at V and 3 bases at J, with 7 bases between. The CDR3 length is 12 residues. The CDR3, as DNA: TGTGCCAGCAGTCCTGGGTACACTGAAGCTTTCTTT. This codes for CASSPGYTEAFF.

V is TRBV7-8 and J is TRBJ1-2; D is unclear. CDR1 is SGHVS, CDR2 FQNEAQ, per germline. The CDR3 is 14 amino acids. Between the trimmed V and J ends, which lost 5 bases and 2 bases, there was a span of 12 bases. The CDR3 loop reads CASSQGRPNYGYTF. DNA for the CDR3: TGTGCCAGCAGCCAAGGACGGCCGAACTATGGCTACACCTTC.

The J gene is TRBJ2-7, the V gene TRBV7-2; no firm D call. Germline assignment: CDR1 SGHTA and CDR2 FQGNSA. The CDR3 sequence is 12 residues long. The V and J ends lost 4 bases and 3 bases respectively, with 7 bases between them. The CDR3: CASSYDGYEQYV. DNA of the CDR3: TGTGCCAGCAGCTACGACGGCTACGAGCAGTACGTC.

The CDR3 reads CASSPSAEDTQYF. In nucleotides, the CDR3 is TGTGCCAGCAGTCCGAGCGCCGAAGATACGCAGTATTTT. The rearrangement uses TRBV6-2 or TRBV6-3 and TRBJ2-3; no clear D gene. Germline V gives CDR1 MNHEY, CDR2 SVGEGT. V gave up 5 bases and J gave up 5 bases, with 11 bases separating them. This CDR3 contains 13 residues.